The 5 T cell receptor beta chains presented below share a single source sample, sequenced in a study of cytomegalovirus exposure and HLA in healthy donors. Amplification used 60 Vbeta primers and 13 Jbeta primers. This table comes from immunoSEQ multiplex PCR, and its TCRdb copy is limited to in-frame clones, with some not included. The table shows some 170,000 clones, with roughly four fifths occurring only once. Sequencing was done on a sample of PBMCs. The receptors derive from a man between 45 and 60 years old in good health and CMV-seropositive.

This clone has just one count. V is TRBV15 and J is TRBJ2-1; a weak D match, TRBD2 (5 bases). Germline assignment: CDR1 LNHNV and CDR2 YYDKDF (reference sequence). The CDR3 totals 14 residues. Trimming pared 3 bases from V and 8 bases from J, leaving 14 bases between. CDR3: CATSSPILVDEQFF. The CDR3, as DNA: TGTGCCACCAGCAGCCCCATACTAGTCGATGAGCAGTTCTTC.

The chain is built from TRBV19 and TRBJ1-5, with TRBD1 matching 9 bases. V lost 3 bases and J lost 3; bases outside the gene matches: 6. CDR1 is LNHDA, CDR2 SQIVND, per germline (reference sequence). The CDR3 consists of 16 residues. This chain's CDR3 is CASSMAGQGYNQPQHF. Written as DNA, the CDR3 is TGTGCCAGTAGTATGGCGGGACAGGGCTACAATCAGCCCCAGCATTTT.

CDR3 residues: CASRRHVGGKGATNEKLFF. In DNA form, the CDR3 reads TGTGCCAGCAGGCGCCACGTGGGGGGTAAGGGTGCAACTAATGAAAAACTGTTTTTT. The rearrangement joins TRBV28 to TRBJ1-4; tentative D call: TRBD1 (5 bases). This CDR3 contains 19 residues. The germline V gene encodes CDR1 MDHEN and CDR2 SYDVKM. V was cut by 6 bases and J by 0 bases, with 23 bases left in between.

The sample holds a few counts of this clone. The sample has other DNA sequences that encode this CDR3 too. The chain carries TRBV6-1 and TRBJ1-4; D ambiguous. Germline V lookup: CDR1 MNHNS, CDR2 SASEGT. The CDR3 length is 15 residues. V was trimmed by 0 bases and J by 7 bases, leaving 12 bases between them. CDR3 DNA: TGTGCCAGCAGTGAAGCGCGAGGAGGAGTTGAAAAACTGTTTTTT. Its protein product is CASSEARGGVEKLFF.

The V and J genes are TRBV7-9 and TRBJ2-6; no reliable D call. CDR3 length: 14 amino acids. Trimming removed 4 bases at V and 11 bases at J, with 15 bases between. The germline V gene has CDR1 SEHNR and CDR2 FQNEAQ (reference sequence). CDR3: CASSSGRGPHVLTF. CDR3 sequence (DNA): TGTGCCAGCAGCTCTGGGCGTGGTCCCCACGTCCTGACTTTC.